These 10 T cell receptor beta chains were all obtained from the same sample, sequenced in a study of cytomegalovirus exposure and HLA in healthy donors. Primers: 60 Vbeta forward and 13 Jbeta reverse. The data were produced by immunoSEQ multiplex PCR, yet TCRdb's version contains in-frame clones alone and is incomplete. This sample carries approximately 210,000 clones, with around 0.95% going to the ten biggest clones. Sequencing used PBMCs. The receptors shown here come from a woman aged 25 to 45 in good health and CMV-seropositive.

The DNA of the CDR3 is TGTGCCAGCAGTACCCGGACTAGCGGCGGGAATGAGCAGTTCTTC. Its protein is CASSTRTSGGNEQFF. The V gene is TRBV2, the J gene TRBJ2-1, with TRBD2 identical over 10 bases. Germline CDR1 SNHLY, CDR2 FYNNEI. V shed 5 bases, J shed 7 bases, and the junction held 8 bases outside the gene matches. The CDR3 runs to 15 residues.

The chain recombines TRBV5-1 with TRBJ2-2; 10 bases agree with TRBD2. J was trimmed by 0 bases and V by 6 bases; bases with no gene match: 2. The length of the CDR3 is 15 residues. Germline loops: CDR1 SGHRS, CDR2 YFSETQ. The DNA of the CDR3 is TGCGCCAGCAAACTAGCGGGGACGAACACCGGGGAGCTGTTTTTT. Residues: CASKLAGTNTGELFF.

The chain combines TRBV6-5 with TRBJ1-1; D is perhaps TRBD1 (5 bases). Germline assignment: CDR1 MNHEY and CDR2 SVGAGI. V gave up 0 bases and J gave up 2 bases, with 13 bases separating them. This CDR3 comprises 16 residues. This CDR3 is CASSYSPKTVNTEAFF. As DNA, the CDR3 is TGTGCCAGCAGTTACTCCCCCAAGACAGTTAACACTGAAGCTTTCTTT.

V usage is TRBV5-1 and J usage is TRBJ1-1; D is unresolved. Germline V gives CDR1 SGHRS, CDR2 YFSETQ. CDR3 length: 12 residues. V was trimmed by 4 bases and J by 4 bases, leaving 8 bases between them. The CDR3: CASSLGSTEAFF. The CDR3 nucleotides read TGCGCCAGCAGCCTCGGGAGCACTGAAGCTTTCTTT.

This chain links TRBV2 with TRBJ2-2; no firm D call. Germline CDR1 and CDR2: SNHLY and FYNNEI. The CDR3 length is 12 residues. Trimming pared 2 bases from V and 4 bases from J, leaving 2 bases between. CDR3 nucleotide sequence: TGTGCCAGCAGTGAACTCACCGGGGAGCTGTTTTTT. Amino acids: CASSELTGELFF. Variable domain in full (rest from reference TRBV2 and TRBJ2-2): EPEVTQTPSHQVTQMGQEVILRCVPISNHLYFYWYRQILGQKVEFLVSFYNNEISEKSEIFDDQFSVERPDGSNFTLKIRSTKLEDSAMYFCASSELTGELFFGEGSRLTVL.

V is TRBV27 and J is TRBJ1-2, with D maybe TRBD1 (5 bases). V gave up 4 bases and J gave up 6 bases, with 12 bases separating them. The CDR3 is 13 amino acids. Germline-derived CDR1 and CDR2 are MNHEY and SMNVEV (reference sequence). In DNA, the CDR3 is TGTGCCAGCAGTTCCTTGACAGAGCATGGCTACACCTTC. It translates to CASSSLTEHGYTF.

J is TRBJ1-2 and V is TRBV4-3; D is unclear. The CDR3 is 14 amino acids. Trimming cost V 1 base and J 5 bases, with 11 bases left between them. Per germline, CDR1 LGHNA and CDR2 YSLEER. CDR3 nucleotide sequence: TGCGCCAGCAGCCAAGCAATAACTTTGTATGGCTACACCTTC. It encodes CASSQAITLYGYTF.

CDR3 nucleotide sequence: TGTGCCAGCAGCTTCGGGGATACGCAGTATTTT. Protein: CASSFGDTQYF. The chain has TRBV5-4 and TRBJ2-3; no reliable D call. Trimming pared 2 bases from V and 6 bases from J, leaving 4 bases between. Germline CDR1 and CDR2: SGHNT and YYREEE (reference sequence). This CDR3 has 11 residues.

V gene TRBV19 combines with J gene TRBJ2-7, with unresolved D. The CDR3 is 14 amino acids. V lost 3 bases, J lost 7 bases, and 16 bases lay in between. Per germline, CDR1 LNHDA and CDR2 SQIVND (reference sequence). As DNA, the CDR3 is TGTGCCAGTAGTATGGGTGTCGGCTTGAGGGAGCAGTACTTC. This encodes CASSMGVGLREQYF. Based on the CDR3 plus reference TRBV19 and TRBJ2-7, the full variable domain is DGGITQSPKYLFRKEGQNVTLSCEQNLNHDAMYWYRQDPGQGLRLIYYSQIVNDFQKGDIAEGYSVSREKKESFPLTVTSAQKNPTAFYLCASSMGVGLREQYFGPGTRLTVT.

This chain connects TRBV7-8 to TRBJ1-6; D unresolved. This CDR3 is 13 amino acids long. The germline CDR1 and CDR2 sequences are SGHVS and FQNEAQ. Trimming left V 1 base short and J 8 bases short, with 6 bases between. DNA for the CDR3: TGTGCCAGCAGCTTAGTTTATGATTCACCCCTCCACTTT. This gives the protein CASSLVYDSPLHF.